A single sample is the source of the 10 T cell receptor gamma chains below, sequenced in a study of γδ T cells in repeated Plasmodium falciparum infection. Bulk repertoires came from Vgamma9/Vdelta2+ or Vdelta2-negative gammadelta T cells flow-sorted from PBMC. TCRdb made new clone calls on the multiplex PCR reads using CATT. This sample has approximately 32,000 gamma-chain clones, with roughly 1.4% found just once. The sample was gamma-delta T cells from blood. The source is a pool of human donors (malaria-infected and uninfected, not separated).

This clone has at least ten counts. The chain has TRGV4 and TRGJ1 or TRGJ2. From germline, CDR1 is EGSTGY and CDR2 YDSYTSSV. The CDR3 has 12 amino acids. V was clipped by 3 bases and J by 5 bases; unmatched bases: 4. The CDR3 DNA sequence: TGTGCCACCTGGGATCCACATTATAAGAAACTCTTT. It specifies CATWDPHYKKLF.

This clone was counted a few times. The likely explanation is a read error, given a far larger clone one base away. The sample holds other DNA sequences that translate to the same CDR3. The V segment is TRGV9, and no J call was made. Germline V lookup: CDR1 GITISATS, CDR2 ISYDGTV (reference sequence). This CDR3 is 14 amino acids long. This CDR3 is CALWDQTTCGRKLF. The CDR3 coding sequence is TGTGCCTTGTGGGACCAAACGACCTGCGGCAGAAAACTCTTT.

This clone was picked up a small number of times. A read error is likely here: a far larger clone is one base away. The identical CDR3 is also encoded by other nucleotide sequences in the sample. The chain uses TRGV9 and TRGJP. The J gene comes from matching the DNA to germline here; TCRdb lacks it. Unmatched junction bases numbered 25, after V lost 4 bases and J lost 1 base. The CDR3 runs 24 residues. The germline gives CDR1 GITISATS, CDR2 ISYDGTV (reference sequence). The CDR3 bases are TGTGCCTTGTGGGATGTGGCTCGCAAGCTTTCAAGGGACGGGCAAGAGTTGGGCAAAAAAATCAAGGTATTT. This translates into CALWDVARKLSRDGQELGKKIKVF.

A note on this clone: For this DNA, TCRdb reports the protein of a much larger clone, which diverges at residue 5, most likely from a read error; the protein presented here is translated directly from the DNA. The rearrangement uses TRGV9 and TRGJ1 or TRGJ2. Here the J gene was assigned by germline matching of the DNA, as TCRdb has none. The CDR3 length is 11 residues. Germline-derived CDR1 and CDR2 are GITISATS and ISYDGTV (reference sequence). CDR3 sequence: CALWGVGGKLF. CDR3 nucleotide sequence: TGTGCCTTGTGGGGGGTGGGAGGGAAACTCTTT.

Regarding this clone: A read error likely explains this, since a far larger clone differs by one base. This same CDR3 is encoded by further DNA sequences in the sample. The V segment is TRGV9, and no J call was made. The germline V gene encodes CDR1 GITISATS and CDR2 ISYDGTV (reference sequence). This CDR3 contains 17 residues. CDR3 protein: CALWEAHQELGKKIKVF. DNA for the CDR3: TGTGCCTTGTGGGAGGCACACCAGGAGTTGGGCAAAAAAATCAAGGTGTTT.

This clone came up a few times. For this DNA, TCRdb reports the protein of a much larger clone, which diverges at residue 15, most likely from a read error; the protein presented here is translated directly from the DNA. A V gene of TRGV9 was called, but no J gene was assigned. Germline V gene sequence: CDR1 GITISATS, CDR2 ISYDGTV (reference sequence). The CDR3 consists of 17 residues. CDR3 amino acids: CALWEAHQELGKKIRVF. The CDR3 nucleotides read TGTGCCTTGTGGGAGGCTCATCAAGAGTTGGGCAAAAAAATCAGGGTATTT.

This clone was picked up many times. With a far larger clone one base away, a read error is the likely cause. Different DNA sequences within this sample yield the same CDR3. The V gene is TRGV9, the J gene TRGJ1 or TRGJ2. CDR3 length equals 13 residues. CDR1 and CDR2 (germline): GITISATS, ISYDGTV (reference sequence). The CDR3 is CALWEVSYYKKLF. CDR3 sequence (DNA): TGTGCCCTGTGGGAGGTGTCTTATTATAAGAAACTCTTT.

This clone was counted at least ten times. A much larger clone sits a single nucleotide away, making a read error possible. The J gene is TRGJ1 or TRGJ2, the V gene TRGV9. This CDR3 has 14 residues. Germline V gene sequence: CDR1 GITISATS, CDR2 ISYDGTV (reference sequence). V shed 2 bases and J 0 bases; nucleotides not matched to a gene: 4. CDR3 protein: CALWEALNYYKKLF. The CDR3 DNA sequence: TGTGCCTTGTGGGAGGCCTTGAATTATTATAAGAAACTCTTT.

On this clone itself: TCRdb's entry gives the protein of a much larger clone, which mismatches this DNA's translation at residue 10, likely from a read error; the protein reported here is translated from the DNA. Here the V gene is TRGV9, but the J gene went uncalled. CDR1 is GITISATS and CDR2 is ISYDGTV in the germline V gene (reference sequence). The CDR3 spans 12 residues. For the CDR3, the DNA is TGTGCCTTGTGGGAGAGTTTTTATAAGAGACTCTTT. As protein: CALWESFYKRLF.

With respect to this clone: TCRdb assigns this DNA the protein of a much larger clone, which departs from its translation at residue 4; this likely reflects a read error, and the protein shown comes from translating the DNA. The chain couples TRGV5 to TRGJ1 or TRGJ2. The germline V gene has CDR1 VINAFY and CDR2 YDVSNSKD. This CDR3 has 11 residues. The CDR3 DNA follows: TGTGCCACCCGGGACAATGGTAAGAAACTCTTT. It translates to CATRDNGKKLF.